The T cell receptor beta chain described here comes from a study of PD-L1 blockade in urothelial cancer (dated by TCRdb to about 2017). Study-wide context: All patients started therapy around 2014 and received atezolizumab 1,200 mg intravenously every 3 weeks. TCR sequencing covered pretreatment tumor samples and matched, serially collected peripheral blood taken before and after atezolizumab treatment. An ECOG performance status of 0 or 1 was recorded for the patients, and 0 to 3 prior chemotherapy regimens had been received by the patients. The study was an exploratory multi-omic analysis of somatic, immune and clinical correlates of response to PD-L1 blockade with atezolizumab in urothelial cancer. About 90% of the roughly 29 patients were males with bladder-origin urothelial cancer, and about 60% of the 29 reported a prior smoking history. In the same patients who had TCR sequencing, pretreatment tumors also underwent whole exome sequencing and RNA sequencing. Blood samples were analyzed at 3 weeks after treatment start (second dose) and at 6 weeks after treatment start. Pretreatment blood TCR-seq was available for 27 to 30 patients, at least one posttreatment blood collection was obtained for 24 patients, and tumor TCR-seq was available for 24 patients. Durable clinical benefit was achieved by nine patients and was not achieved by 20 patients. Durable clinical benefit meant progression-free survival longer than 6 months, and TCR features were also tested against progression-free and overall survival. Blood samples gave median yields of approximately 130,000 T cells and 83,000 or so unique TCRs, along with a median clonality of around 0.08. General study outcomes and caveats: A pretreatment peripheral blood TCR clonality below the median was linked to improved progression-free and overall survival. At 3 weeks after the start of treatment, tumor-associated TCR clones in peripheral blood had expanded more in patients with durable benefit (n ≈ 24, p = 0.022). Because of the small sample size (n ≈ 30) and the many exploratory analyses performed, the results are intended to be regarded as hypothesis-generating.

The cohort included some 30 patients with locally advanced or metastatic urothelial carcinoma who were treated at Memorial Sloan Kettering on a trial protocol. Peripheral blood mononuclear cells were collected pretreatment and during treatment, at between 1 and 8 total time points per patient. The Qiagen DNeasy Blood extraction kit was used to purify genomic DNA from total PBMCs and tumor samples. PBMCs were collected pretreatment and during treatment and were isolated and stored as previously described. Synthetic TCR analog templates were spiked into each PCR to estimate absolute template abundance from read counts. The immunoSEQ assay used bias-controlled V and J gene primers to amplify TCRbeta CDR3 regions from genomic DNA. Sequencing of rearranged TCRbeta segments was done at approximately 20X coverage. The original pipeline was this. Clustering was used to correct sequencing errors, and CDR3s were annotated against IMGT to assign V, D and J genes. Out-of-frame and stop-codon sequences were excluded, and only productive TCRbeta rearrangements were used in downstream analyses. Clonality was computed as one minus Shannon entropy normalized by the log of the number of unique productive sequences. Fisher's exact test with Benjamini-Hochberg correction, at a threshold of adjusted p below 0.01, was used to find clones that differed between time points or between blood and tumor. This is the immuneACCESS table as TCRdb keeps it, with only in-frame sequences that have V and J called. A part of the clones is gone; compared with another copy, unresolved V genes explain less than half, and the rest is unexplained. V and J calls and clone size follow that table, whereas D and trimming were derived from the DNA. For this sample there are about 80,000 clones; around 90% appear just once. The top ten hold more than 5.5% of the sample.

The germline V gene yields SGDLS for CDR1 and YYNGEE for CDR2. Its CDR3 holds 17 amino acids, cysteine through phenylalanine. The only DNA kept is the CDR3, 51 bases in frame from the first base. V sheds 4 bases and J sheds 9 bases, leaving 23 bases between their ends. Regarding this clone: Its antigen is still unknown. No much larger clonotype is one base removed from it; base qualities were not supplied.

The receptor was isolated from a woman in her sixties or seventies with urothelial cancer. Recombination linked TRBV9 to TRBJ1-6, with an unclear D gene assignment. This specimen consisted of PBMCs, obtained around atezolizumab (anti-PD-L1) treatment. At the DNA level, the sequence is TGTGCCAGCAGCCATAAACCGGAGACGGAGGAGGGTTCACCCCTCCACTTT. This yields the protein CASSHKPETEEGSPLHF.